These 14 T cell receptor beta chains originate from one sample sequenced in a study of T cell repertoires in cytomegalovirus infection. Via MiXCR, TCRdb re-called the reads, giving one row per CDR3 protein. The sample carries approximately 320,000 distinct CDR3 sequences, 8% to 10% recorded once. The specimen was PBMCs. Every receptor here comes from a human donor in good health (CMV status not recorded). Some clones in this sample may be carry-over from other donors' samples.

This clonotype has at least ten counts. The rearrangement joins TRBV12-3 or TRBV12-4 to TRBJ1-3; possibly TRBD1 for D (6 bases). V shed 4 bases and J shed 2 bases, with 12 bases lying between them. This CDR3 region has 15 residues. CDR3 sequence (DNA): TGTGCCAGCAGTTCCACTCAGGGGACTGGAAACACCATATATTTT. It yields the protein CASSSTQGTGNTIYF.

About this clonotype itself: A single base separates this from a much larger clone, so it may be a read error. J is TRBJ2-7 and V is TRBV7-9; D may be TRBD2 (6 bases). Per germline, CDR1 SEHNR and CDR2 FQNEAQ (reference sequence). V was pared by 8 bases and J by 0 bases, with 26 bases between. The CDR3 is 18 residues long. This CDR3 is CASGPSLVGGLSSYEQYF. The CDR3 nucleotides read TGTGCCAGCGGCCCTAGTCTGGTGGGAGGATTGAGCTCCTACGAGCAGTACTTC.

The chain is built from TRBV28 and TRBJ2-3; a possible D gene is TRBD1 (5 bases). Germline CDR1 and CDR2: MDHEN and SYDVKM. The CDR3 runs 15 residues. Trimming shortened V by 7 bases and J by 6 bases, and 20 bases separated the two germline ends. CDR3 loop: CASTPLGVRKDTQYF. The DNA of the CDR3 is TGTGCCAGCACCCCTCTAGGGGTAAGGAAGGATACGCAGTATTTT.

The chain links TRBV5-4 to TRBJ2-5, with D tentatively TRBD1 or TRBD2 (5 bases each). Trimming took off 0 bases at V and 9 bases at J, with 15 bases between the two ends. This CDR3 spans 14 amino acids. The germline gives CDR1 SGHNT, CDR2 YYREEE (reference sequence). Here the CDR3 DNA reads TGTGCCAGCAGCTTGGAGAGGGGCAAGAGACCCCAGTACTTC. Residues: CASSLERGKRPQYF.

Only a few counts were recorded for this clonotype. V is TRBV12-3 or TRBV12-4 and J is TRBJ2-1; D possibly corresponds to TRBD2 (5 bases). V lost 6 bases and J 6 bases, leaving 18 bases between the germline ends. The CDR3 sequence is 15 residues long. CDR3 sequence: CASSGGGSLFNEQFF. The DNA of the CDR3 is TGTGCCAGCAGCGGAGGCGGCTCCCTATTCAATGAGCAGTTCTTC.

This clonotype was detected many times. This sequence joins TRBV7-6 and TRBJ2-7; the match to TRBD2 covers 8 bases. The CDR3 extends over 16 amino acids. Germline lookup yields CDR1 SGHVS and CDR2 FNYEAQ. The V gene end was trimmed by 5 bases and the J gene end by 1 base; junction bases not matched to a gene: 10. CDR3 bases: TGTGCCAGCAGCCCCGTTAAAGGCGGGGGGTCCTACGAGCAGTACTTC. This codes for CASSPVKGGGSYEQYF.

This clonotype has ten or more counts. A single base separates this from a much larger clone, so it may be a read error. J is TRBJ2-1 and V is TRBV7-4; 10 nucleotides line up with TRBD1. V lost 4 bases and J lost 4; bases outside the gene matches: 1. The CDR3 has 14 amino acids. Germline loops: CDR1 SGHVT, CDR2 SQSDAQ. CDR3 in DNA: TGTGCCAGCAGCTCGGGACAGGGGTACAATGAGCAGTTCTTC. It specifies CASSSGQGYNEQFF.

This clonotype has more than one count but fewer than ten. The J gene is TRBJ1-2, the V gene TRBV19; D is perhaps TRBD1 (6 bases). Trimming took 5 bases from V and 4 from J, leaving 17 bases between them. The CDR3 totals 15 residues. In germline, CDR1 is LNHDA, CDR2 SQIVND (reference sequence). Written as DNA, the CDR3 is TGTGCCAGTAGTGACGCCAGGGGCCCGAGCTATGGCTACACCTTC. Its protein is CASSDARGPSYGYTF.

The J gene is TRBJ1-4, the V gene TRBV20-1, with D unclear. Trimming left V 0 bases short and J 3 bases short, with 8 bases between. The germline V gene encodes CDR1 DFQATT and CDR2 SNEGSKA (reference sequence). The CDR3 sequence is 14 residues long. The CDR3 is CSARDPRSNEKLFF. CDR3 nucleotide sequence: TGCAGTGCTAGAGATCCCAGGTCTAATGAAAAACTGTTTTTT.

The chain recombines TRBV7-3 with TRBJ1-2; D not resolved. This CDR3 has 14 residues. Germline CDR1 SGHTA, CDR2 FQGTGA. V was clipped by 1 base and J by 4 bases, with 10 bases between them. In DNA form, the CDR3 reads TGTGCCAGCAGCTTAAATGCGGAAGGCTATGGCTACACCTTC. Amino acid sequence: CASSLNAEGYGYTF.

The chain couples TRBV20-1 to TRBJ2-3, with no clear D. The CDR3 length is 12 residues. Germline loops: CDR1 DFQATT, CDR2 SNEGSKA (reference sequence). CDR3 amino acids: CSAMVSTDTQYF. CDR3 DNA: TGCAGCGCGATGGTTTCGACAGATACGCAGTATTTT.

The V and J genes are TRBV6-1 and TRBJ1-1; weak D call: TRBD1 (5 bases). The V end was cut by 5 bases, the J end by 1 base, with 14 bases between. Germline V gives CDR1 MNHNS, CDR2 SASEGT. The CDR3 spans 15 residues. The CDR3 DNA is TGTGCCAGCAGTTCTCCTTTCCAGGGGAACACTGAAGCTTTCTTT. Translating it yields CASSSPFQGNTEAFF.

This clonotype showed up just a few times. The chain joins TRBV12-3 or TRBV12-4 to TRBJ1-3; 10 bases agree with TRBD1. J lost 14 bases, V lost 7 bases, and 14 bases had no gene match. This CDR3 spans 14 amino acids. The chain's CDR3 is CASNHRDRGPSLYF. DNA of the CDR3: TGTGCCAGCAATCACCGGGACAGGGGTCCTTCGCTATATTTT.

The V call is TRBV28, the J call TRBJ1-5; a possible D gene is TRBD1 (6 bases). In germline, CDR1 is MDHEN, CDR2 SYDVKM. The CDR3 contains 17 residues. V dropped 1 base and J dropped 2 bases, with 15 bases sitting between them. The CDR3 nucleotides read TGTGCCAGCAGTTTATTGCGGGGGCCGATTGGCAATCAGCCCCAGCATTTT. Encoded protein: CASSLLRGPIGNQPQHF.